The source of this TCR beta chain is a study of T cells after yellow fever vaccination (dated by TCRdb to about 2019). In terms of the full investigation: The SMART-Seq v4 Ultra Low Input RNA kit was used to prepare libraries from fractions with low cell numbers. To follow T-cell clones before and after both primary and booster YFV17D yellow fever vaccination, bulk TCR alpha and beta repertoires underwent longitudinal sequencing. Two healthy male donors, one aged 18 to 29 and one aged 30 to 39 years, were included in the cohort. Bulk PBMC replicates and cell subsets were isolated from blood drawn at multiple timepoints before and after both primary and secondary immunization. Broader findings and caveats from the paper: Computational filtering was needed because FACS-sorted repertoires could contain abundant contaminating clonotypes from the bulk population. The secondary T-cell response was found to be weaker but faster than the primary response, with a peak reached on day 5 rather than on day 15. Because only a couple of donors were included in the study, the extent to which the findings can be generalized is limited. Most clones expanded after primary vaccination (approximately 96% of CD4 and roughly 88% of CD8) were re-detected after the booster, suggesting that broad memory maintenance occurred. A small share of clonotypes occurred in both CD4 and CD8 compartments, likely arising from convergent recombination.

The treatment or condition label corresponds to: live attenuated yellow fever vaccine strain. Two biological replicates of bulk PBMCs were collected at each blood-draw timepoint. A standard Ficoll-Paque protocol was used to isolate PBMCs from peripheral blood. TriZol was used to extract RNA from bulk PBMCs, CD4 and CD8 fractions, and dextramer-positive and dextramer-negative fractions. Comments on this clonotype: The antigen it binds to is not known. There are no base qualities to consult, and no much larger clone falls within one base.

V has 4 bases trimmed and J has 9 bases trimmed; junction bases matching no gene number 14. The CDR3 numbers 15 residues from cysteine through phenylalanine. The entry retains the CDR3 DNA only, 45 bases that are in frame from base 1. Via the germline V gene (reference sequence), CDR1 is LGHDT and CDR2 YNNKEL. TCR cDNA was made using 5'RACE template switching, a step that added a universal primer site and unique molecular identifiers. Priming for cDNA synthesis came from both the TCR alpha and TCR beta constant segments. Library amplification involved two PCR steps, and the second step added sample barcodes and sequencing adapters. Sequencing of the libraries was done on either Illumina HiSeq 2500 (2x100 bp) or NovaSeq (2x150 bp). Per the original workflow: Demultiplexing of reads and collapsing into UMI consensus sequences were performed with MIGEC, and V(D)J alignment was carried out with MiXCR. Using edgeR on replicate PBMC samples, clonotypes were called vaccine-responding if FDR was below 0.01 and the log2 fold change was above 5 up to day 15. Bulk clonotypes were assigned CD4 or CD8 identity according to which sequenced CD4 or CD8 repertoire held them at higher abundance. TCRdb itself trimmed the public reads at Q25 with fastp, ran MiXCR and retained productive beta chains. Rows with a matching CDR3 protein are joined into one entry that keeps the most common DNA and genes. The V and J calls here are based on TCRdb, not the publication. Across this sample there are about 400,000 distinct CDR3 sequences, with 6.2% seen only once. The ten largest clonotypes hold approximately 15% of the sample.

The chain is encoded by TRBV3-1 joined to TRBJ2-7, and 8 bases in between align with TRBD2. This receptor was identified in a man under 40 who received the YFV17D yellow fever vaccine. Material: PBMCs, obtained 5 days after the yellow fever booster vaccination. The CDR3 is CASSRGTSFILGQYF. The DNA is as follows: TGTGCCAGCAGCCGGGGGACTAGTTTCATACTGGGGCAGTACTTC.